The 32 T cell receptor gamma chains below all came from one sample that was sequenced in a study of intestinal T cells in coeliac disease. TRG repertoires were amplified with LymphoTrack primers from around 0.2 ug of biopsy DNA. TCRdb re-called the multiplex PCR reads via CATT. This table has approximately 2,000 gamma-chain clones, 45% to 55% appearing once. About 10 formalin-fixed paraffin-embedded scrolls, each 5 µm thick, supplied each case's genomic DNA. The sample taken for sequencing was a duodenal biopsy. The receptors were sampled from a human donor with celiac disease.

For this clone: This may be a read error, as it is one base from a much larger clone. In DNA form, the CDR3 reads TGTGCTGCGTGGGATCGCGCCACTGGTTGGTTCAAGATATTT. This gives the protein CAAWDRATGWFKIF. The genes are TRGV10 and TRGJP1. TRGV10 is labeled an ORF, and its function is uncertain. The trim removed 8 bases at V and 3 bases at J, leaving 7 bases unmatched. CDR3 length: 14 amino acids.

V is TRGV8 and J is TRGJP1. This CDR3 region has 11 residues. V was pared by 12 bases and J by 2 bases, with 3 bases of the junction left unmatched. Germline lookup yields CDR1 VENAVY and CDR2 YDSYNSRV. The CDR3 protein is CAATTGWFKIF. The CDR3 nucleotides read TGTGCCGCCACCACTGGTTGGTTCAAGATATTT.

This chain joins TRGV2 and TRGJP1. Per the germline V gene, CDR1 is EGSNGY and CDR2 is YDSYNSKV. CDR3 length: 14 residues. V shed 0 bases, J shed 6 bases, and the junction held 4 bases outside the gene matches. In DNA, the CDR3 is TGTGCCACCTGGGACGGGGGACCTGGTTGGTTCAAGATATTT. It translates to CATWDGGPGWFKIF.

By sample share, this clone is large (0.1 to 1%). Within the sample, other DNA sequences also encode this same CDR3. This chain joins TRGV3 and TRGJP1. The CDR3 is 14 residues long. Germline-derived CDR1 and CDR2 are VTNTFY and YDVSTARD (reference sequence). V lost 0 bases to trimming and J lost 7 bases; unmatched junction nucleotides: 5. CDR3 amino acids: CATWDRPSGWFKIF. The DNA of the CDR3 is TGTGCCACCTGGGACAGGCCTAGTGGTTGGTTCAAGATATTT.

V usage is TRGV3 and J usage is TRGJP2. With V trimmed by 10 bases and J by 1 base, 9 bases remained unmatched. The CDR3 runs to 14 residues. CDR1 and CDR2 (germline): VTNTFY, YDVSTARD (reference sequence). CDR3 in DNA: TGTGCCACTGGGACACCTAGTAGTGATTGGATCAAGACGTTT. Amino acid sequence: CATGTPSSDWIKTF.

As to this clone: Sequence at one end of the junction differs from germline and may be a read error. The V gene is TRGV8, the J gene TRGJP2. This CDR3 contains 14 residues. Germline loops: CDR1 VENAVY, CDR2 YDSYNSRV. CDR3 nucleotides: TGTGCCACCCGGGATAGACGTAGTGATTGGATCAAGACGTTT. As protein: CATRDRRSDWIKTF.

V and J are TRGV10 and TRGJP1. TRGV10 is annotated as an ORF whose role is uncertain. V gave up 13 bases and J gave up 2 bases; unmatched junction bases: 14. There are 15 residues in the CDR3. The CDR3 reads CAGVGLDTTGWFKIF. The CDR3 nucleotides read TGTGCTGGCGTGGGATTAGACACCACTGGTTGGTTCAAGATATTT.

By share, this clone counts as large. Other DNA sequences in the same sample also yield this CDR3. In DNA, the CDR3 is TGTGCTGCGTGGGTCGGAGGTAGTGATTGGATCAAGACGTTT. Its translation is CAAWVGGSDWIKTF. This chain links TRGV10 with TRGJP2. TRGV10 is reported as an ORF; its role is uncertain. The CDR3 is made up of 14 amino acids. J lost 3 bases, V lost 8 bases, and 7 bases had no gene match.

As to this clone: A much larger clonotype is one base distant, so this may be a read error. V is TRGV2 and J is TRGJP2. Germline V gene sequence: CDR1 EGSNGY, CDR2 YDSYNSKV. CDR3 size: 14 residues. The CDR3 here is CAAWDGLSDWIKTF. The CDR3 region has the DNA TGTGCCGCCTGGGACGGGCTTAGTGATTGGATCAAGACGTTT.

As for this clone: This sequence may be a read error, since a much larger clone differs from it by one base. The chain couples TRGV3 to TRGJP1. The CDR3 totals 15 residues. Unmatched junction bases numbered 9, after V lost 3 bases and J lost 5 bases. Germline loops: CDR1 VTNTFY, CDR2 YDVSTARD (reference sequence). The CDR3 DNA reads TGTGCCACCTGGGACGGGCCGATTACTGGTTGGTTCAAGATATTT. This encodes CATWDGPITGWFKIF.

In this sample, this clone is large (0.1 to 1%). The J gene is TRGJP1, the V gene TRGV8. The CDR3 loop spans 14 amino acids. Germline CDR1 VENAVY, CDR2 YDSYNSRV. The junction had 3 bases not matched to a gene; V was cut back by 5 bases and J by 0 bases. The CDR3 DNA follows: TGTGCCACCTGGGTGTATACCACTGGTTGGTTCAAGATATTT. This gives the protein CATWVYTTGWFKIF.

To note about this clone: Since a much larger clone is just one base distant, this may be a read error. The chain has TRGV3 and TRGJP2. CDR1 and CDR2 from the germline V gene are VTNTFY and YDVSTARD (reference sequence). This CDR3 is built from 15 residues. CDR3 residues: CATRDRLRGDWIKTF. In nucleotides, the CDR3 is TGTGCCACCCGGGACAGGCTTAGGGGTGATTGGATCAAGACGTTT.

The chain has TRGV8 and TRGJ1 or TRGJ2. There are 11 residues in the CDR3. Germline-derived CDR1 and CDR2 are VENAVY and YDSYNSRV. V dropped 10 bases and J dropped 9; count of bases not matched to a gene: 12. The CDR3 DNA follows: TGTGCCACTGGGATGGAGGGTAAGAAACTCTTT. Its protein product is CATGMEGKKLF.

Relative to its sample, this clone is large. The sample has other DNA sequences that encode this CDR3 too. This chain joins TRGV3 and TRGJ1 or TRGJ2. This CDR3 has 15 residues. J was trimmed by 2 bases and V by 0 bases; bases with no gene match: 7. Germline V gives CDR1 VTNTFY, CDR2 YDVSTARD (reference sequence). The CDR3 DNA sequence: TGTGCCACCTGGGACAGGCAGGAAGATTATTATAAGAAACTCTTT. Protein product: CATWDRQEDYYKKLF.

The chain combines TRGV11 with TRGJ1 or TRGJ2. TRGV11 is an ORF; its function is uncertain. CDR3 length: 22 amino acids. J was trimmed by 10 bases and V by 0 bases; bases with no gene match: 33. CDR3 nucleotide sequence: TGTGCCTGCTGGATTAGGCACGGTTTAAGAGTGGGGGCATTATTGGTGGCCCGGAAGAAACTCTTT. Protein product: CACWIRHGLRVGALLVARKKLF.

This clone has only a few counts. The chain links TRGV8 to TRGJ1 or TRGJ2. Germline trimming cut 1 base from V and 5 bases from J; bases unmatched to any gene: 8. CDR3 size: 14 residues. Germline lookup yields CDR1 VENAVY and CDR2 YDSYNSRV. CDR3 in amino acids: CATWDRWPNYKKLF. The CDR3 DNA reads as TGTGCCACCTGGGATAGATGGCCCAATTATAAGAAACTCTTT.

Of note for this clone: The junction differs from germline at one of its ends, possibly a read error. CDR3 loop: CALWEGESWAKKVF. CDR3 sequence (DNA): TGTGCCTTGTGGGAGGGGGAGAGTTGGGCAAAAAAGGTGTTC. This sequence joins TRGV9 and TRGJP. Germline CDR1 is GITISATS and CDR2 is ISYDGTV (reference sequence). This CDR3 comprises 14 residues.

Notes on this clone: TCRdb's protein, taken from a much larger clone, differs from this DNA's translation at residue 9, likely owing to a read error; the protein displayed comes from the DNA. The V gene is TRGV8, the J gene TRGJP2. This CDR3 is built from 13 residues. Per the germline V gene, CDR1 is VENAVY and CDR2 is YDSYNSRV. Here the CDR3 DNA reads TGTGCCACCTGGGGGCGTAGTGATCGGATCAAGACGTTT. It specifies CATWGRSDRIKTF.

The chain is built from TRGV8 and TRGJP2. Germline lookup yields CDR1 VENAVY and CDR2 YDSYNSRV. V lost 1 base to trimming and J lost 7 bases; unmatched junction nucleotides: 0. This CDR3 region has 12 residues. The CDR3 spells CATWDSDWIKTF. CDR3 DNA: TGTGCCACCTGGGATAGTGATTGGATCAAGACGTTT.

This clone was counted a single time. The sample holds other DNA sequences that translate to the same CDR3. The J gene is TRGJP2, the V gene TRGV8. In germline, CDR1 is VENAVY, CDR2 YDSYNSRV. With 3 bases clipped from V and 2 bases from J, the junction kept 30 bases outside the gene matches. The CDR3 runs 23 residues. CDR3 region: CATWDLREVSATGLKSSDWIKTF. For the CDR3, the DNA is TGTGCCACCTGGGATCTCCGAGAAGTATCTGCTACTGGGCTAAAAAGTAGTGATTGGATCAAGACGTTT.

This clone was detected once. A read error may produce the germline difference seen at one junction end. V is TRGV3 and J is TRGJP2. Germline CDR1 and CDR2: VTNTFY and YDVSTARD (reference sequence). The CDR3 covers 15 residues. CDR3 sequence reads: CATWELRDSGWIKTF. The CDR3 nucleotides are TGTGCCACCTGGGAATTGAGGGATAGTGGTTGGATCAAGACGTTT.

This clone was detected only a few times. This chain joins TRGV8 and TRGJP1. Trimming took 4 bases from V and 8 from J; bases not matched to a gene: 4. This CDR3 spans 12 amino acids. The germline gives CDR1 VENAVY, CDR2 YDSYNSRV. The CDR3 DNA sequence: TGTGCCACCTGGGAGGAAGGTTGGTTCAAGATATTT. This translates into CATWEEGWFKIF.

This clone occurred once. Germline is not matched at one junction end, which may reflect a read error. V usage is TRGV9 and J usage is TRGJ1 or TRGJ2. CDR1 and CDR2 from the germline V gene are GITISATS and ISYDGTV (reference sequence). The CDR3 runs 14 residues. The CDR3 sequence is CALWEFHYYYKKVF. The DNA for the CDR3 is TGTGCCTTGTGGGAGTTCCACTATTATTATAAGAAGGTGTTC.

The chain combines TRGV3 with TRGJ1 or TRGJ2. Trimming at V came to 0 bases and at J to 4 bases, leaving 6 bases not matched to a gene. There are 14 residues in the CDR3. Germline assignment: CDR1 VTNTFY and CDR2 YDVSTARD (reference sequence). The CDR3 loop is CATWDRQRYYKKLF. CDR3 nucleotides: TGTGCCACCTGGGACAGGCAACGGTATTATAAGAAACTCTTT.

On this clone itself: This may stem from a read error, because a much larger clone lies one nucleotide away. J is TRGJP1 and V is TRGV3. With V trimmed by 9 bases and J by 0 bases, 10 bases remained unmatched. CDR1 is VTNTFY, CDR2 YDVSTARD, per germline (reference sequence). CDR3 length equals 15 residues. The CDR3 region has the DNA TGTGCCACCCGGACACGGCATACCACTGGTTGGTTCAAGATATTT. This codes for CATRTRHTTGWFKIF.

This clone was seen a handful of times. Mismatch with germline at one junction end may stem from a read error. The V call is TRGV9, the J call TRGJ1 or TRGJ2. There are 9 residues in the CDR3. Germline V lookup: CDR1 GITISATS, CDR2 ISYDGTV (reference sequence). The CDR3 region has the DNA TGTGCCTTGTGGGAGGTGCTCCACTTC. Amino acid sequence: CALWEVLHF.

This chain uses TRGV8 with TRGJP2. V lost 2 bases to trimming and J lost 10 bases; unmatched junction nucleotides: 10. This CDR3 contains 14 residues. CDR1 and CDR2 (germline): VENAVY, YDSYNSRV. CDR3 protein: CATWDIEPFWIKTF. CDR3 nucleotides: TGTGCCACCTGGGATATCGAACCTTTTTGGATCAAGACGTTT.

This clone was detected once. The V call is TRGV10, the J call TRGJP1. TRGV10 is an ORF for which the function is uncertain. V dropped 8 bases and J dropped 2; count of bases not matched to a gene: 9. The CDR3 spans 15 residues. Here the CDR3 reads CAAWGSDTTGWFKIF. In DNA form, the CDR3 reads TGTGCTGCGTGGGGATCGGACACCACTGGTTGGTTCAAGATATTT.

This clone was counted only a few times. The chain is built from TRGV9 and TRGJ1 or TRGJ2. The CDR3 extends over 13 amino acids. The J segment lost 4 bases and the V segment lost 0 bases, leaving 3 bases of the junction unmatched. Germline assignment: CDR1 GITISATS and CDR2 ISYDGTV (reference sequence). This CDR3 is CALWEVLYYKKLF. The CDR3 DNA reads TGTGCCTTGTGGGAGGTGCTATATTATAAGAAACTCTTT.

The V call is TRGV10, the J call TRGJ1 or TRGJ2. TRGV10 is designated an ORF whose function remains uncertain. V lost 8 bases, J lost 8 bases, and 4 bases stayed unmatched. There are 10 residues in the CDR3. The CDR3 here is CAAWEHKKLF. CDR3 bases: TGTGCTGCGTGGGAACATAAGAAACTCTTT.

V is TRGV10 and J is TRGJP1. TRGV10 is identified as an open reading frame with a role that is uncertain. V trimming: 12 bases; J trimming: 15 bases; junction bases outside the gene matches: 14. The CDR3 consists of 11 residues. DNA of the CDR3: TGTGCTGCCCATCGTGGGGTTGTCAAGATATTT. This sequence encodes CAAHRGVVKIF.

DNA of the CDR3: TGTGCTGCGGGGGTAGTGGGGAAAAAGAAACTCTTT. Amino acids: CAAGVVGKKKLF. This sequence joins TRGV10 and TRGJ1 or TRGJ2. TRGV10 is sorted into the ORF group, with uncertain function. This CDR3 comprises 12 residues. The ends lost 11 bases at V and 10 bases at J; junction bases unmatched: 15.